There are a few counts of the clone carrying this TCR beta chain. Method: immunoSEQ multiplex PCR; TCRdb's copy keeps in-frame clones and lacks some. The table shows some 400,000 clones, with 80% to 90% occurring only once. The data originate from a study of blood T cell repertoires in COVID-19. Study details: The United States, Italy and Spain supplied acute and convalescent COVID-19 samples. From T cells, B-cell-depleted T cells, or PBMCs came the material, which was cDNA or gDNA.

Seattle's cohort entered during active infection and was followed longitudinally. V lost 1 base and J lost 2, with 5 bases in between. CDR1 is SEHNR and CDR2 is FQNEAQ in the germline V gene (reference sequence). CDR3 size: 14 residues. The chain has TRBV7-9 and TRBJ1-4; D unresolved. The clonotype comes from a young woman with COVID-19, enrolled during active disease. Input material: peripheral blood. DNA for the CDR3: TGTGCCAGCAGCTTAGGGGCGACTAATGAAAAACTGTTTTTT. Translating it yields CASSLGATNEKLFF.